The clone carrying this T cell receptor (beta chain) was counted between two and nine times. No antigen is known for it. This sample stems from a study of early T cells in non-severe SARS-CoV-2 infection. Overall study context: Chains stayed unpaired after sequencing of bulk RNA from unsorted whole blood. Study-level results: Matching against VDJdb likely underestimated virus-specific expansions, favoring anti-spike CD8.

The CDR3 extends over 12 amino acids. The germline V and J ends were trimmed by 2 bases and 5 bases, with 7 bases remaining between them. Germline V gene data show CDR1 as SGHTA and CDR2 as FQGNSA. Individual cDNA molecules each received unique molecular identifiers attached to them. MiXCR, run by TCRdb on the 5' RACE reads, gives a single entry per CDR3 protein. The repertoire holds about 58,000 distinct CDR3 sequences, with about 12% as singletons. The source of this sequence is an adult who was a healthcare worker with PCR-confirmed SARS-CoV-2 infection or an uninfected control (not recorded which). Sequences were obtained from whole blood. The chain is built from TRBV7-2 and TRBJ2-7; the D call may be TRBD1 or TRBD2 (5 bases each). CDR3 in DNA: TGTGCCAGCAGCTTATGGGACCACGAGCAGTACTTC. Its translation is CASSLWDHEQYF.